Listed here are 10 T cell receptor beta chains from one sample, sequenced in a study of blood T cell repertoires in COVID-19 (dated by TCRdb to 2020 to 2021). Receptor amplification or capture employed the immunoSEQ multiplex PCR assay. TCRdb took this table from immuneACCESS and kept in-frame rearrangements with V and J called. Such tables lack part of the clones; where checked against another copy, unresolved V genes explain under half of the gap, and the rest is unexplained. The sample data list about 76,000 clones, and roughly 90% of these were observed just once. About 9% of the sample rests with the top ten. Source material: peripheral blood. The origin of the receptors is a human donor in a cohort sampled during active COVID-19.

This clone showed up just a few times. Other DNA sequences of this sample code for an identical CDR3. Here the CDR3 reads CASSLSSYEQYF. The CDR3 nucleotides are TGTGCCAGCTCCCTCAGCTCCTACGAGCAGTACTTC. The rearrangement uses TRBV18 and TRBJ2-7; D gene uncertain. The germline V gene has CDR1 KGHSH and CDR2 LQKENI. V gave up 6 bases and J gave up 0 bases, with 6 bases separating them. The CDR3 has 12 amino acids.

The chain has TRBV7-2 and TRBJ1-4; the D is unclear. The CDR3 loop spans 15 amino acids. The V end was cut by 1 base, the J end by 5 bases, with 11 bases between. Germline-derived CDR1 and CDR2 are SGHTA and FQGNSA. The CDR3 here is CASSLVTGSNEKLFF. DNA for the CDR3: TGTGCCAGCAGCTTAGTGACGGGGTCCAATGAAAAACTGTTTTTT.

This chain uses TRBV29-1 with TRBJ2-5, with TRBD2 matching over 7 bases. Germline V gene sequence: CDR1 SQVTM, CDR2 ANQGSEA. J was trimmed by 4 bases and V by 6 bases; bases with no gene match: 5. This CDR3 comprises 12 residues. For the CDR3, the DNA is TGCAGCGTCCTGGGCGGGGGAGAGACCCAGTACTTC. Its translation: CSVLGGGETQYF.

The CDR3: CASSLTPAIQEQFF. The CDR3 nucleotides read TGTGCCAGCAGCTTAACGCCTGCGATTCAAGAGCAGTTCTTC. The rearrangement joins TRBV7-3 to TRBJ2-1; no clear D. Looked up from germline, CDR1 is SGHTA and CDR2 is FQGTGA. V dropped 0 bases and J dropped 10 bases, with 13 bases sitting between them. There are 14 residues in the CDR3.

The chain uses TRBV7-9 and TRBJ2-7; 7 nucleotides align to TRBD2. Trimming took 3 bases from V and 7 from J; bases not matched to a gene: 6. The CDR3 extends over 13 amino acids. Germline assignment: CDR1 SEHNR and CDR2 FQNEAQ (reference sequence). CDR3 residues: CASSLGDGGEQYF. The CDR3 bases are TGTGCCAGCAGCTTGGGGGACGGGGGGGAGCAGTACTTC.

CDR3 loop: CASSLGTGNSPLHF. In DNA form, the CDR3 reads TGTGCCAGCAGCTTAGGGACAGGAAATTCACCCCTCCACTTT. The rearrangement joins TRBV7-2 to TRBJ1-6; TRBD1 matches at 7 bases. The germline CDR1 and CDR2 sequences are SGHTA and FQGNSA. The CDR3 contains 14 residues. Losses at the gene ends were 1 base for V and 7 bases for J; bases not matched to a gene: 1.

The chain couples TRBV5-5 to TRBJ2-4, with D tentatively TRBD2 (6 bases). V lost 4 bases and J lost 5, with 19 bases in between. From germline, CDR1 is SGHKS and CDR2 YYEKEE (reference sequence). This CDR3 has 16 amino acids. Here the CDR3 DNA reads TGTGCCAGCAGCGACCGGGAGCCCGCTTCAGAAAACATTCAGTACTTC. Amino acid sequence: CASSDREPASENIQYF.

The table lists this clone with a few counts. The chain has TRBV27 and TRBJ2-3, with 9 bases identical to TRBD1. V shed 6 bases, J shed 3 bases, and the junction held 7 bases outside the gene matches. This CDR3 spans 15 amino acids. Germline assignment: CDR1 MNHEY and CDR2 SMNVEV (reference sequence). The DNA for the CDR3 is TGTGCCAGCAGGTACCCGGGACAGGGTACAGATACGCAGTATTTT. This translates into CASRYPGQGTDTQYF.

This rearrangement joins TRBV4-2 to TRBJ2-5; 11 bases agree with TRBD2. Germline V CDR1 and CDR2: LGHNA, YNFKEQ. This CDR3 comprises 16 residues. After removal of 4 bases from V and 4 bases from J, the junction contained 8 bases not matched to a gene. As DNA, the CDR3 is TGTGCCAGCAGCCCCGAAGTAGCGGGAGGGAGAGAGACCCAGTACTTC. Its translation: CASSPEVAGGRETQYF.

This sequence joins TRBV19 and TRBJ2-5; TRBD2 aligns across 9 bases. Trimming took 1 base from V and 1 from J; bases not matched to a gene: 4. Germline lookup yields CDR1 LNHDA and CDR2 SQIVND (reference sequence). The CDR3 consists of 16 residues. CDR3 amino acids: CASSIAISGGQETQYF. As DNA, the CDR3 is TGTGCCAGTAGTATAGCTATTAGCGGGGGCCAAGAGACCCAGTACTTC.